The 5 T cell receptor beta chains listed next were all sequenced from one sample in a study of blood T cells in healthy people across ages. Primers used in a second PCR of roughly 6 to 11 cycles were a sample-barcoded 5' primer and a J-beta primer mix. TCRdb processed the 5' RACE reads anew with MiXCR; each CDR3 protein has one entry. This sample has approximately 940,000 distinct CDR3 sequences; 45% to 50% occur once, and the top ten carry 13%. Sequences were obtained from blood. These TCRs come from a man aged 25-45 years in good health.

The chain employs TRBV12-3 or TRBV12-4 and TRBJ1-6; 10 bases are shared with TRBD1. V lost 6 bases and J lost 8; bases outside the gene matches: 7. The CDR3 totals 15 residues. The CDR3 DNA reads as TGTGCCAGCAGCCACGGGACAGGGGTGGATTCACCCCTCCACTTT. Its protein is CASSHGTGVDSPLHF.

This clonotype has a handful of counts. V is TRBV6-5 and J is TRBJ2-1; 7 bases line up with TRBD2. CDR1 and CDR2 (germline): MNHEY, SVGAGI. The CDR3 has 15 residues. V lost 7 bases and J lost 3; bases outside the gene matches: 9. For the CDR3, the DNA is TGTGCCAGCACCAGCAGCGGGACCGACTACAATGAGCAGTTCTTC. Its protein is CASTSSGTDYNEQFF.

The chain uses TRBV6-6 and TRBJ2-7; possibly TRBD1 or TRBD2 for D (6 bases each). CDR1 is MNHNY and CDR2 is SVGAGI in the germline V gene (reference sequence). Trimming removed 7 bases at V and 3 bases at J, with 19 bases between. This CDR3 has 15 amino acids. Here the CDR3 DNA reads TGTGCCAGCATAAAAACGGGGGCTCTGAGCTACGAGCAGTACTTC. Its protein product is CASIKTGALSYEQYF.

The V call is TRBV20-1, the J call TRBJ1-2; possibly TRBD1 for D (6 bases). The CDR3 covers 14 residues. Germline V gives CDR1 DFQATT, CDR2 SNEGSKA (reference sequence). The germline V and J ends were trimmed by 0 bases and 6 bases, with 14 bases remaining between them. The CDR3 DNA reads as TGCAGTGCTAGAGATTACTCAGGGGTAGATGGCTACACCTTC. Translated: CSARDYSGVDGYTF.

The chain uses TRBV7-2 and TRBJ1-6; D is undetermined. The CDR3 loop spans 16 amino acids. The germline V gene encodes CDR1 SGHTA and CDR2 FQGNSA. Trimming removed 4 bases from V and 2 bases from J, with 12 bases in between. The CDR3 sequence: CASSSREATYNSPLHF. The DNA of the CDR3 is TGTGCCAGCAGCTCTCGAGAGGCGACCTATAATTCACCCCTCCACTTT.